This T cell receptor (beta chain) was retrieved from a study of T cells in Graves' hyperthyroidism and ophthalmopathy. Broader study findings: The model identified upcoming ophthalmopathy a median approximately 6.4 months ahead of onset. Blood held most thyroid clonotypes expanded above 0.001 frequency.

This clonotype has only a few counts. The antigen remains unidentified. It may be a read error: a sequence one base away is much more abundant. Researchers took RNA transcripts and amplified the TCR beta CDR3 regions from them. Primed by the HTBI set, a first-round RT-PCR was run on the TCR CDR3. MiXCR, applied by TCRdb to the multiplex PCR reads, yields one record per CDR3 protein. The sample yields approximately 250,000 distinct CDR3 sequences, approximately 23% seen once. Germline V gene lookup returns CDR1 GTSNPN and CDR2 SVGIG (reference sequence). V shed 8 bases and J shed 3 bases, with 11 bases lying between them. The CDR3 is 11 amino acids. Diagnosis relied on clinical symptoms, serum thyroxine and TRAb, thyroid ultrasound and orbital computed tomography. More than 8 ml fresh peripheral blood yielded the PBMCs.

The sample consisted of blood. The TCR comes from a woman in her thirties or forties with Graves' ophthalmopathy. The chain links TRBV30 to TRBJ2-7; tentatively, D is TRBD1 (6 bases). CDR3 loop: CAGTKGYEQYF. CDR3 bases: TGTGCCGGGACAAAAGGCTACGAGCAGTACTTC.